One and the same sample provided the 21 T cell receptor beta chains below, sequenced in a study of cytomegalovirus exposure and HLA in healthy donors. The primer mix had 60 Vbeta and 13 Jbeta primers. The data were produced by immunoSEQ multiplex PCR, yet TCRdb's version contains in-frame clones alone and is incomplete. The repertoire holds more than 45,000 clones, with about 82% as singletons. The sample consisted of PBMCs. Every receptor here comes from a man in his thirties or forties in good health and CMV-seronegative.

The rearrangement links TRBV5-1 to TRBJ1-6; 8 bases map to TRBD1. CDR3 length: 14 residues. V gave up 1 base and J gave up 7 bases; unmatched junction bases: 1. The germline V gene has CDR1 SGHRS and CDR2 YFSETQ. CDR3 DNA: TGCGCCAGCAGCTTGCAGGGGGCAAATTCACCCCTCCACTTT. Translating gives CASSLQGANSPLHF.

J is TRBJ1-4 and V is TRBV28; D may be TRBD1 (5 bases). Germline CDR1 reads MDHEN; CDR2 reads SYDVKM. Trimming took 5 bases from V and 2 from J, leaving 12 bases between them. The CDR3 loop spans 15 amino acids. This CDR3 is CASSVKGSTNEKLFF. The CDR3 DNA sequence: TGTGCCAGCAGTGTAAAGGGGTCGACTAATGAAAAACTGTTTTTT.

Comment on this clone: The identical CDR3 is also encoded by other nucleotide sequences in the sample. V usage is TRBV30 and J usage is TRBJ2-7; possible D gene TRBD1, 5 bases. V was shortened by 3 bases and J by 2 bases, with 17 bases between the two germline ends. The CDR3 contains 15 residues. The germline CDR1 and CDR2 sequences are GTSNPN and SVGIG (reference sequence). The CDR3 here is CAWSVPKGKTYEQYF. The CDR3 bases are TGTGCCTGGAGCGTACCGAAGGGGAAAACCTACGAGCAGTACTTC.

This chain uses TRBV28 with TRBJ2-7; tentative D call: TRBD1 (5 bases). Trimming stripped 4 bases from V and 4 bases from J, with 11 bases between. This CDR3 comprises 13 residues. CDR1 is MDHEN, CDR2 SYDVKM, per germline. CDR3 amino acids: CASSSGMYYEQYF. Here the CDR3 DNA reads TGTGCCAGCAGTTCAGGGATGTATTACGAGCAGTACTTC. The full variable domain, in which reference TRBV28 and TRBJ2-7 provide the parts outside the CDR3, is DVKVTQSSRYLVKRTGEKVFLECVQDMDHENMFWYRQDPGLGLRLIYFSYDVKMKEKGDIPEGYSVSREKKERFSLILESASTNQTSMYLCASSSGMYYEQYFGPGTRLTVT.

The chain's CDR3 is CASSYHSATNEKLFF. CDR3 coding DNA: TGTGCCAGCAGTTATCACAGTGCAACTAATGAAAAACTGTTTTTT. The chain recombines TRBV6-6 with TRBJ1-4, with D unclear. The CDR3 totals 15 residues. The V and J ends lost 3 bases and 0 bases respectively, with 8 bases between them. CDR1 MNHNY and CDR2 SVGAGI come from the germline V gene (reference sequence).

The V gene is TRBV6-1, the J gene TRBJ1-5, with TRBD1 identical over 11 bases. The length of the CDR3 is 15 residues. Germline V gene lookup returns CDR1 MNHNS and CDR2 SASEGT. The V and J ends lost 6 bases and 3 bases, in that order; junction bases with no gene match: 4. For the CDR3, the DNA is TGTGCCAGCAGCCGGGACAGGGGGTTCAATCAGCCCCAGCATTTT. Its protein is CASSRDRGFNQPQHF.

The chain couples TRBV5-6 to TRBJ2-5; D gene unclear. The V and J ends lost 4 bases and 5 bases respectively, with 12 bases between them. CDR1 and CDR2 from the germline V gene are SGHDT and YYEEEE. CDR3 size: 13 residues. CDR3: CASSQIELETQYF. The CDR3 DNA sequence: TGTGCCAGCAGCCAAATCGAGCTGGAGACCCAGTACTTC.

The genes are TRBV28 and TRBJ2-1; D is ambiguous. The CDR3 runs 13 residues. The V end lost 4 bases, the J end lost 2 bases, and 6 bases lay between the germline ends. Germline V gene data show CDR1 as MDHEN and CDR2 as SYDVKM. In DNA form, the CDR3 reads TGTGCCAGCAGTTCCCGGGCCTACAATGAGCAGTTCTTC. Translation: CASSSRAYNEQFF.

The chain links TRBV4-3 to TRBJ2-1; the D gene is possibly TRBD2 (6 bases). The CDR3 has 13 amino acids. V was clipped by 2 bases and J by 7 bases, with 9 bases between them. Germline V CDR1 and CDR2: LGHNA, YSLEER. The CDR3 is CASSQLAQNEQFF. Here the CDR3 DNA reads TGCGCCAGCAGCCAACTAGCGCAAAATGAGCAGTTCTTC.

The chain couples TRBV7-2 to TRBJ2-5; 7 positions agree with TRBD1. The germline CDR1 and CDR2 sequences are SGHTA and FQGNSA. With 3 bases clipped from V and 5 bases from J, the junction kept 6 bases outside the gene matches. The CDR3 runs 14 residues. The CDR3 here is CASSFTGARETQYF. The CDR3 DNA reads TGTGCCAGCAGCTTCACAGGGGCCCGGGAGACCCAGTACTTC.

The V and J genes are TRBV11-3 and TRBJ2-7; TRBD1 aligns across 7 bases. The CDR3 runs to 15 residues. The V segment lost 5 bases and the J segment 3 bases; nucleotides outside the gene matches: 10. Germline CDR1 and CDR2: SGHNT and YENEEA. CDR3 protein: CASSPQPGQNYEQYF. Here the CDR3 DNA reads TGTGCCAGCAGCCCACAACCGGGACAGAACTACGAGCAGTACTTC.

The rearrangement links TRBV7-9 to TRBJ1-2; TRBD1 aligns across 8 bases. Germline V gene lookup returns CDR1 SEHNR and CDR2 FQNEAQ (reference sequence). CDR3 length: 13 amino acids. J lost 8 bases, V lost 5 bases, and 7 bases had no gene match. CDR3 sequence (DNA): TGTGCCAGCAGCGTTGACAGGGGAAACGGCTACACCTTC. Translated, it gives CASSVDRGNGYTF. The complete variable domain, with remaining parts taken from reference TRBV7-9 and TRBJ1-2, reads DTGVSQNPRHKITKRGQNVTFRCDPISEHNRLYWYRQTLGQGPEFLTYFQNEAQLEKSRLLSDRFSAERPKGSFSTLEIQRTEQGDSAMYLCASSVDRGNGYTFGSGTRLTVV.

The rearrangement links TRBV13 to TRBJ2-1, with TRBD2 matching 14 bases. This CDR3 has 18 residues. With V trimmed by 0 bases and J by 15 bases, 16 bases remained unmatched. Germline values: CDR1 PRHDT, CDR2 FYEKMQ (reference sequence). The CDR3 DNA reads TGTGCCAGCAGCTTAGGAGAACTCGGTTTGACTAGCGGGAGGGCCTGGTTCTTC. This codes for CASSLGELGLTSGRAWFF.

CDR3 nucleotide sequence: TGTGCCAGCAGACCTTCGGACAGGGCTTTGGGCTACACCTTC. This sequence encodes CASRPSDRALGYTF. The chain combines TRBV6-6 with TRBJ1-2, with TRBD1 matching 8 bases. The ends lost 6 bases at V and 8 bases at J; junction bases unmatched: 11. The CDR3 sequence is 14 residues long. Germline CDR1 and CDR2: MNHNY and SVGAGI (reference sequence).

The chain combines TRBV28 with TRBJ2-1, with D possibly being TRBD2 (5 bases). V lost 6 bases and J lost 3, with 12 bases in between. Germline V gene data show CDR1 as MDHEN and CDR2 as SYDVKM. The CDR3 runs to 14 residues. In DNA, the CDR3 is TGTGCCAGCAGCCCGGGTACTAGCTACAATGAGCAGTTCTTC. Protein: CASSPGTSYNEQFF.

The chain couples TRBV30 to TRBJ1-2; 10 nucleotides line up with TRBD1. Germline CDR1 reads GTSNPN; CDR2 reads SVGIG (reference sequence). V shed 1 base, J shed 5 bases, and the junction held 10 bases outside the gene matches. The CDR3 is 16 residues long. DNA for the CDR3: TGTGCCTGGAGTGCCCCGGGACAGGGGTTTCGATATGGCTACACCTTC. This codes for CAWSAPGQGFRYGYTF.

This clone has only a few counts. The same CDR3 is also encoded by other DNA sequences in this sample. This rearrangement joins TRBV29-1 to TRBJ1-2, with 10 bases identical to TRBD1. Germline assignment: CDR1 SQVTM and CDR2 ANQGSEA. Trimming took 5 bases from V and 4 from J; bases not matched to a gene: 4. This CDR3 region has 13 residues. Here the CDR3 DNA reads TGCAGCGTTCGACAGGGGGCAAGCTATGGCTACACCTTC. This gives the protein CSVRQGASYGYTF.

V is TRBV6-5 and J is TRBJ1-5; a weak D match, TRBD1 (5 bases). Germline V CDR1 and CDR2: MNHEY, SVGAGI. The CDR3 covers 15 residues. V lost 5 bases and J lost 2, with 13 bases in between. In DNA form, the CDR3 reads TGTGCCAGCAGTCTACAGGCCCACGGCAATCAGCCCCAGCATTTT. It specifies CASSLQAHGNQPQHF.

This chain joins TRBV6-5 and TRBJ2-7, with 9 bases aligning to TRBD1. V was clipped by 8 bases and J by 0 bases; unmatched bases: 8. The CDR3 has 15 residues. The germline CDR1 and CDR2 sequences are MNHEY and SVGAGI. The chain's CDR3 is CASARSGQGSYEQYF. The CDR3 coding sequence is TGTGCCAGCGCACGATCGGGACAGGGCTCCTACGAGCAGTACTTC.

For this clone: At one boundary the junction diverges from the germline segment, which might be a read error. The V and J genes are TRBV30 and TRBJ1-6, with D perhaps matching TRBD1 (5 bases). Germline V lookup: CDR1 GTSNPN, CDR2 SVGIG (reference sequence). The CDR3 has 13 amino acids. This CDR3 reads CAWKRDQGSPLHF. The CDR3 bases are TGTGCTTGGAAGCGGGACCAGGGTTCACCCCTCCACTTT.

This chain connects TRBV11-3 to TRBJ2-3; 12 bases fit TRBD2. Germline loops: CDR1 SGHNT, CDR2 YENEEA. CDR3 length equals 16 residues. V was clipped by 5 bases and J by 3 bases; unmatched bases: 6. This CDR3 reads CASSKGTSGQTDTQYF. CDR3 nucleotide sequence: TGTGCCAGCAGCAAAGGGACTAGCGGGCAAACAGATACGCAGTATTTT.